The sequence of this TCR beta chain was determined in a study of blood T cells in healthy people across ages. In the case of this clonotype: As yet, its antigen is unknown.

The study, taken as a whole, reports: Roughly linear declines in TCR beta diversity per million T cells occurred with age. Underestimates were what the diversity estimates from one million T cells were considered to be.

CDR1 and CDR2 from the germline V gene are WSHSY and SAAADI. The CDR3 runs 15 residues. V gave up 4 bases and J gave up 0 bases, with 11 bases separating them. Together with a sample-barcoded 5' primer, a J-beta primer mix was included in a second PCR lasting about 6 to 11 cycles. Via MiXCR, TCRdb re-called the 5' RACE reads, giving one row per CDR3 protein. The sample lists around 1,000,000 distinct CDR3 sequences, approximately 25% occurring once. This same sample was also part of a study on T cells of mothers and their children.

Sequences were obtained from blood. The rearrangement joins TRBV10-2 to TRBJ2-3; no clear D gene. The TCR comes from a girl aged 2 to 10 in good health. The DNA for the CDR3 is TGCGCCAGCAGTGGGGCCTCGCGGAGCACAGATACGCAGTATTTT. The encoded protein is CASSGASRSTDTQYF.